These 5 T cell receptor beta chains were all obtained from the same sample, sequenced in a study of OX40 agonist ivuxolimab in advanced cancers. The protocol was immunoSEQ multiplex PCR, while the TCRdb copy is restricted to in-frame clones and leaves out a portion. The data hold tens of thousands of clones, with around 89% observed a single time. The material was CD4+ or CD8+ T cells sorted from blood, obtained in a trial of the OX40 agonist ivuxolimab. The receptors shown here come from an adult with an advanced solid tumor such as melanoma, head and neck, liver or kidney cancer.

This chain uses TRBV18 with TRBJ1-1; D unclear. Germline V gives CDR1 KGHSH, CDR2 LQKENI. Trimming stripped 0 bases from V and 1 base from J, with 6 bases between. This CDR3 spans 14 amino acids. CDR3 residues: CASSPPYQNTEAFF. CDR3 sequence (DNA): TGTGCCAGCTCACCACCGTATCAGAACACTGAAGCTTTCTTT.

V and J are TRBV11-3 and TRBJ2-7, with D unresolved. From germline, CDR1 is SGHNT and CDR2 YENEEA. The CDR3 has 12 residues. V was clipped by 0 bases and J by 8 bases, with 8 bases between them. DNA for the CDR3: TGTGCCAGCAGCTTAGAGGACCGTCAGCAGTACTTC. Translation: CASSLEDRQQYF.

CDR3 residues: CASSIAPPIVNEQFF. In DNA, the CDR3 is TGTGCCAGTAGTATAGCTCCTCCGATTGTGAATGAGCAGTTCTTC. The chain joins TRBV19 to TRBJ2-1; D is ambiguous. CDR1 is LNHDA, CDR2 SQIVND, per germline (reference sequence). The ends were cut back, 1 base at V and 7 bases at J, with 14 bases in the middle. The CDR3 covers 15 residues.

The chain employs TRBV6-1 and TRBJ1-1; TRBD1 aligns across 7 bases. Germline V CDR1 and CDR2: MNHNS, SASEGT. The V gene end was trimmed by 1 base and the J gene end by 8 bases; junction bases not matched to a gene: 7. The CDR3 extends over 14 amino acids. CDR3 region: CASSEGGTAIEAFF. The CDR3 DNA is TGTGCCAGCAGTGAAGGGGGGACAGCTATCGAAGCTTTCTTT.

The chain employs TRBV19 and TRBJ2-5; D gene ambiguous. The V end lost 1 base, the J end lost 0 bases, and 3 bases lay between the germline ends. The CDR3 covers 13 residues. Germline-derived CDR1 and CDR2 are LNHDA and SQIVND (reference sequence). The CDR3 sequence: CASSIAHQETQYF. The CDR3 nucleotides are TGTGCCAGTAGTATAGCTCACCAAGAGACCCAGTACTTC.